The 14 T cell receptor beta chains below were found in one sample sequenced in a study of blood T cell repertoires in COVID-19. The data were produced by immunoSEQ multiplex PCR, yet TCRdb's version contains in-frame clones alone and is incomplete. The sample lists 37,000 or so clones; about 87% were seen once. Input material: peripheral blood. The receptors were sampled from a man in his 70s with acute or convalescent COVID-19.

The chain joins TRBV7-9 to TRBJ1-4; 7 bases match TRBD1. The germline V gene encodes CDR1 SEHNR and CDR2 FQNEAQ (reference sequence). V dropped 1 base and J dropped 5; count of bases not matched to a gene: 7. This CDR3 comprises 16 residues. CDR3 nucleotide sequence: TGTGCCAGCAGCTTAGGGGTCACAGGGGAAAATGAAAAACTGTTTTTT. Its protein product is CASSLGVTGENEKLFF.

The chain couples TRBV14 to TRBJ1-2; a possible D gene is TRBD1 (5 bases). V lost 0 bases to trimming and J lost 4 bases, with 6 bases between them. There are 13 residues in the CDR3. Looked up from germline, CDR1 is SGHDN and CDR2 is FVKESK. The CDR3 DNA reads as TGTGCCAGCAGCCAAGAACAGGTCTATGGCTACACCTTC. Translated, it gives CASSQEQVYGYTF. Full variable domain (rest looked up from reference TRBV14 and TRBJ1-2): EAGVTQFPSHSVIEKGQTVTLRCDPISGHDNLYWYRRVMGKEIKFLLHFVKESKQDESGMPNNRFLAERTGGTYSTLKVQPAELEDSGVYFCASSQEQVYGYTFGSGTRLTVV.

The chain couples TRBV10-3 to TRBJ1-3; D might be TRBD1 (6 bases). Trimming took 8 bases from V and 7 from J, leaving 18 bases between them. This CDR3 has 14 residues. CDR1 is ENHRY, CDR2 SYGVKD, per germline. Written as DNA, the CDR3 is TGTGCCATCGGGGGCACCGCTGTGACTAACACCATATATTTT. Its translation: CAIGGTAVTNTIYF.

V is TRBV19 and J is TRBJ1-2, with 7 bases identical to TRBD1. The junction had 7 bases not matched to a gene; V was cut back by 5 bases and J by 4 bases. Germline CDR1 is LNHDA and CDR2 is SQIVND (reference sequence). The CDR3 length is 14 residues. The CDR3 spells CASSLRQGSYGYTF. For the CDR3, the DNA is TGTGCCAGTAGTCTGAGACAGGGCTCCTATGGCTACACCTTC.

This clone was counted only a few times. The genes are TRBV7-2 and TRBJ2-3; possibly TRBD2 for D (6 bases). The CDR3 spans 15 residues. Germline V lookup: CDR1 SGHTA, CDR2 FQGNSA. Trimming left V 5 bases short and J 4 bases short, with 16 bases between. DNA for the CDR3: TGTGCCAGCAGCCCCACGACTAGTGAGGCAGATACGCAGTATTTT. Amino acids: CASSPTTSEADTQYF.

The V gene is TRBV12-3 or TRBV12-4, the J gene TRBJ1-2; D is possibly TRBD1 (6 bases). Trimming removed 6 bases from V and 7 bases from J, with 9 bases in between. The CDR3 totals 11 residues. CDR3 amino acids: CASSNRAGYTF. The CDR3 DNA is TGTGCCAGCAGCAACAGGGCTGGCTACACCTTC.

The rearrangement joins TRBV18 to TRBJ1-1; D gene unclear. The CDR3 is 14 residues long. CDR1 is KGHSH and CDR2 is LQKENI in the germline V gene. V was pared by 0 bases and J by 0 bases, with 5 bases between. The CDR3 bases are TGTGCCAGCTCACCACCGTCCGTGAACACTGAAGCTTTCTTT. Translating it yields CASSPPSVNTEAFF.

CDR3 in amino acids: CASRTDGDEKLFF. The DNA for the CDR3 is TGTGCCAGCAGAACCGACGGGGATGAAAAACTGTTTTTT. The V call is TRBV6-5, the J call TRBJ1-4, with D uncertain. The V end lost 6 bases, the J end lost 6 bases, and 11 bases lay between the germline ends. CDR3 length: 13 amino acids. CDR1 is MNHEY, CDR2 SVGAGI, per germline.

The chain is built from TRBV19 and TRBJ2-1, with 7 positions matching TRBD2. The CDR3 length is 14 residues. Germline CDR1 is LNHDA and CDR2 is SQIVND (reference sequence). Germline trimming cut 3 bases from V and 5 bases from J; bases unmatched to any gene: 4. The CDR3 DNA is TGTGCCAGTAGTATCAGGGCGGGGGACAATGAGCAGTTCTTC. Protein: CASSIRAGDNEQFF. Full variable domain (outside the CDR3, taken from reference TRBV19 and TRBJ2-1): DGGITQSPKYLFRKEGQNVTLSCEQNLNHDAMYWYRQDPGQGLRLIYYSQIVNDFQKGDIAEGYSVSREKKESFPLTVTSAQKNPTAFYLCASSIRAGDNEQFFGPGTRLTVL.

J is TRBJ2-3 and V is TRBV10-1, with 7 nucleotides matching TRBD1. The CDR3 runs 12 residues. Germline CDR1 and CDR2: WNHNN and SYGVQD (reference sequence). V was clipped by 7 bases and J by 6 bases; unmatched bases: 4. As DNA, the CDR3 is TGCGCCAGCAATGAACAGGGGGATACGCAGTATTTT. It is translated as CASNEQGDTQYF.

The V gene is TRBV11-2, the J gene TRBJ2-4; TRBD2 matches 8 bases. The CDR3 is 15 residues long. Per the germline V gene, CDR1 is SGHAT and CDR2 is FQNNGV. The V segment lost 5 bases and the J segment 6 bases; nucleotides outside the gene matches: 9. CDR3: CASSISGATLNIQYF. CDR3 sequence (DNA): TGTGCCAGCAGCATTAGCGGGGCTACACTAAACATTCAGTACTTC.

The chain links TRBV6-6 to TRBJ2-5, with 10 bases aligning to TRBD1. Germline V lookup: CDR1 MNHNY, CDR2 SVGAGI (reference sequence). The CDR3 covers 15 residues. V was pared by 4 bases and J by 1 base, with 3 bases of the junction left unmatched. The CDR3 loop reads CASSSRDRGQETQYF. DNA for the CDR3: TGTGCCAGCAGTTCCCGGGACAGGGGCCAAGAGACCCAGTACTTC.

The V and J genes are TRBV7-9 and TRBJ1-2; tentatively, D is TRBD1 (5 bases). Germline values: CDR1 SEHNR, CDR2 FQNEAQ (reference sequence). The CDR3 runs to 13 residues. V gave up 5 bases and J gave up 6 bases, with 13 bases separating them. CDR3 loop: CASSPSDSHGYTF. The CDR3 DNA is TGTGCCAGCAGCCCAAGTGACAGCCATGGCTACACCTTC.

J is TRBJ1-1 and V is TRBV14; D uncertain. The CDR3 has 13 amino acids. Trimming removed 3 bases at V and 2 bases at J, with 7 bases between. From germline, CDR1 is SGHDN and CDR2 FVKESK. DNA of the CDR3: TGTGCCAGCAGCCAGCGGAGAAACACTGAAGCTTTCTTT. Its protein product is CASSQRRNTEAFF.